Sequencing of this TCR beta chain was carried out in a study of OX40 agonist ivuxolimab in advanced cancers. In germline, CDR1 is MDHEN, CDR2 SYDVKM. The CDR3 is made up of 18 amino acids. J gave up 3 bases and V 5 bases, and 13 bases lay outside the gene matches. Remarks on this clone: Its antigen is not known.

Study-level findings and limits: More expanded clones were seen, on average, in CD8+ T cells than in CD4+.

Method: immunoSEQ multiplex PCR; TCRdb's copy keeps in-frame clones and lacks some. The sample yields 20,000 or so clones, about 88% seen once. This sequence joins TRBV28 and TRBJ2-2, with 9 bases identical to TRBD1. The receptor comes from an adult with an advanced solid tumor such as melanoma, head and neck, liver or kidney cancer. Sequencing used CD4+ or CD8+ T cells sorted from blood, obtained in a trial of the OX40 agonist ivuxolimab. The CDR3 nucleotides are TGTGCCAGCAGTAAAATCACCAACAGGGGGCCGGACACCGGGGAGCTGTTTTTT. It is translated as CASSKITNRGPDTGELFF.